A single sample gave rise to the 21 T cell receptor beta chains below, sequenced in a study of cytomegalovirus exposure and HLA in healthy donors. In the PCR, 60 Vbeta and 13 Jbeta primers were used. Only in-frame clones appear in the TCRdb table, and some are missing; sequencing was by immunoSEQ multiplex PCR. The sample carries some 170,000 clones, roughly 80% recorded once. The sequencing sample was made of PBMCs. These receptors all come from a woman under 30 in good health and CMV-seropositive.

This clone has more than one count but fewer than ten. The rearrangement links TRBV9 to TRBJ2-5; a weak D match, TRBD2 (6 bases). This CDR3 has 15 residues. CDR1 and CDR2 (germline): SGDLS, YYNGEE. V lost 0 bases, J lost 5 bases, and 14 bases lay in between. The DNA of the CDR3 is TGTGCCAGCAGCGTAGGCGGGGTTCTAGGGGAGACCCAGTACTTC. As protein: CASSVGGVLGETQYF.

The chain employs TRBV6-5 and TRBJ1-3, with D perhaps matching TRBD1 (5 bases). Trimming shortened V by 0 bases and J by 4 bases, and 13 bases separated the two germline ends. Germline CDR1 and CDR2: MNHEY and SVGAGI. The CDR3 has 16 amino acids. This chain's CDR3 is CASSYSARANGNTIYF. In DNA, the CDR3 is TGTGCCAGCAGTTACTCTGCCAGGGCGAACGGAAACACCATATATTTT.

This clone was found a few times. The rearrangement joins TRBV4-3 to TRBJ1-2; D remains ambiguous. Germline CDR1 is LGHNA and CDR2 is YSLEER. The V and J ends lost 0 bases and 4 bases respectively, with 9 bases between them. The CDR3 length is 14 residues. The CDR3 DNA reads TGCGCCAGCAGCCAAGATGGAGCCAGCTATGGCTACACCTTC. Protein sequence: CASSQDGASYGYTF.

The V call is TRBV27, the J call TRBJ2-3, with 12 nucleotides matching TRBD2. With 6 bases clipped from V and 3 bases from J, the junction kept 10 bases outside the gene matches. This CDR3 comprises 17 residues. CDR1 is MNHEY, CDR2 SMNVEV, per germline (reference sequence). This CDR3 is CASRDSSGGGRTDTQYF. In nucleotides, the CDR3 is TGTGCCAGCAGAGACTCTAGCGGGGGGGGAAGGACAGATACGCAGTATTTT.

The chain employs TRBV6-5 and TRBJ1-1; no clear D gene. CDR3 length: 13 amino acids. V was pared by 6 bases and J by 4 bases, with 12 bases between. CDR1 MNHEY and CDR2 SVGAGI come from the germline V gene. The CDR3 loop reads CASSRHTSTEAFF. CDR3 nucleotide sequence: TGTGCCAGCAGCAGACATACAAGCACTGAAGCTTTCTTT.

The rearrangement links TRBV5-4 to TRBJ1-1, with D possibly matching TRBD1 (6 bases). This CDR3 is built from 13 residues. Per germline, CDR1 SGHNT and CDR2 YYREEE (reference sequence). V was trimmed by 6 bases and J by 3 bases, leaving 12 bases between them. The CDR3 DNA reads as TGTGCCAGCACCAGGGGTTCGGACACTGAAGCTTTCTTT. Translation: CASTRGSDTEAFF. Combining the CDR3 with reference TRBV5-4 and TRBJ1-1 gives the whole variable domain ETGVTQSPTHLIKTRGQQVTLRCSSQSGHNTVSWYQQALGQGPQFIFQYYREEENGRGNFPPRFSGLQFPNYSSELNVNALELDDSALYLCASTRGSDTEAFFGQGTRLTVV.

This chain connects TRBV7-9 to TRBJ2-3, with 7 positions matching TRBD2. This CDR3 comprises 14 residues. Trimming removed 2 bases from V and 5 bases from J; junction bases left unmatched: 4. Germline lookup yields CDR1 SEHNR and CDR2 FQNEAQ (reference sequence). CDR3 DNA: TGTGCCAGCAGCTTAATCCAGCGGGGAGATACGCAGTATTTT. This gives the protein CASSLIQRGDTQYF.

The chain has TRBV7-9 and TRBJ1-1; D may be TRBD1 (6 bases). The V gene lost 8 bases and the J gene lost 7 bases, with 14 bases spanning the gap. Germline V gene lookup returns CDR1 SEHNR and CDR2 FQNEAQ (reference sequence). The CDR3 runs 12 residues. The CDR3 reads CASARTVDEAFF. CDR3 coding DNA: TGTGCCAGCGCAAGGACAGTGGATGAAGCTTTCTTT.

CDR3 in DNA: TGTGCCAGCAGCTTAGGCGGTAACTATGGCTACACCTTC. Translation: CASSLGGNYGYTF. The gene calls are TRBV7-3 and TRBJ1-2, with D uncertain. The V end was cut by 2 bases, the J end by 1 base, with 5 bases between. CDR3 length equals 13 residues. The germline CDR1 and CDR2 sequences are SGHTA and FQGTGA.

V gene TRBV4-1 combines with J gene TRBJ1-3; no firm D call. V was trimmed by 3 bases and J by 1 base, leaving 10 bases between them. Looked up from germline, CDR1 is MGHRA and CDR2 is YSYEKL. This CDR3 region has 15 residues. This CDR3 reads CASSQRRGSGNTIYF. In DNA form, the CDR3 reads TGCGCCAGCAGCCAGCGGCGGGGATCTGGAAACACCATATATTTT.

This clone was counted between two and nine times. The CDR3 sequence is CASSQTTGVVRAFF. DNA for the CDR3: TGCGCCAGCAGCCAAACGACAGGGGTGGTTCGGGCTTTCTTT. The chain has TRBV4-1 and TRBJ1-1; TRBD1 aligns across 8 bases. This CDR3 has 14 amino acids. Per the germline V gene, CDR1 is MGHRA and CDR2 is YSYEKL. V lost 2 bases to trimming and J lost 11 bases; unmatched junction nucleotides: 10.

This clone was detected only once. For the CDR3, the DNA is TGTGCCAGCAGCTTACGCCACAGCGGGTCGGAGACCCAGTACTTC. Its translation: CASSLRHSGSETQYF. The chain is built from TRBV5-4 and TRBJ2-5; perhaps TRBD2 as D (6 bases). V lost 2 bases and J 5 bases, leaving 16 bases between the germline ends. Germline V gene sequence: CDR1 SGHNT, CDR2 YYREEE (reference sequence). The CDR3 totals 15 residues.

This clone has just a few counts. The chain employs TRBV6-5 and TRBJ1-6; TRBD1 agrees at 10 bases. The germline V gene encodes CDR1 MNHEY and CDR2 SVGAGI. Trimming removed 6 bases from V and 9 bases from J; junction bases left unmatched: 8. The CDR3 extends over 15 amino acids. CDR3 region: CASRRTGGFSSPLHF. The CDR3 DNA sequence: TGTGCCAGCAGGCGGACAGGGGGATTTAGTTCACCCCTCCACTTT.

Written as DNA, the CDR3 is TGTGCCAGCAGCCCCCCCGACAGGGTTCGGAACACTGAAGCTTTCTTT. The encoded protein is CASSPPDRVRNTEAFF. This chain uses TRBV28 with TRBJ1-1, with TRBD1 identical over 7 bases. In germline, CDR1 is MDHEN, CDR2 SYDVKM. J was trimmed by 1 base and V by 6 bases; bases with no gene match: 11. The CDR3 contains 16 residues.

The V call is TRBV28, the J call TRBJ2-7, with 7 bases fitting TRBD1. The V and J ends lost 3 bases and 7 bases, in that order; junction bases with no gene match: 9. This CDR3 is built from 14 residues. Germline V gene lookup returns CDR1 MDHEN and CDR2 SYDVKM. For the CDR3, the DNA is TGTGCCAGCAGTTTCGTCAGGGGGTTTGGGGAGCAGTACTTC. Protein product: CASSFVRGFGEQYF. Full variable domain (remainder filled in from reference TRBV28 and TRBJ2-7): DVKVTQSSRYLVKRTGEKVFLECVQDMDHENMFWYRQDPGLGLRLIYFSYDVKMKEKGDIPEGYSVSREKKERFSLILESASTNQTSMYLCASSFVRGFGEQYFGPGTRLTVT.

This clone occurred once. The gene calls are TRBV28 and TRBJ2-7; TRBD2 is a possible D gene (5 bases). The germline V gene encodes CDR1 MDHEN and CDR2 SYDVKM. Trimming took off 4 bases at V and 2 bases at J, with 15 bases between the two ends. This CDR3 is 15 amino acids long. The CDR3 spells CASSSTGGVAYEQYF. DNA of the CDR3: TGTGCCAGCAGTTCCACCGGAGGTGTTGCCTACGAGCAGTACTTC.

The chain couples TRBV5-1 to TRBJ1-1, with D perhaps TRBD1 (5 bases). The CDR3 runs to 16 residues. Germline V gene lookup returns CDR1 SGHRS and CDR2 YFSETQ. Deletions cut 2 bases from V and 0 bases from J, with 14 bases between. For the CDR3, the DNA is TGCGCCAGCAGCTTAGGGGAAGGTGGGGTGAACACTGAAGCTTTCTTT. It encodes CASSLGEGGVNTEAFF.

CDR3 sequence: CASMAGRGYEQYF. DNA for the CDR3: TGTGCCAGCATGGCGGGAAGAGGGTACGAGCAGTACTTC. The chain recombines TRBV2 with TRBJ2-7; perhaps TRBD2 as D (6 bases). Germline CDR1 reads SNHLY; CDR2 reads FYNNEI. The CDR3 has 13 residues. Trimming left V 7 bases short and J 4 bases short, with 14 bases between.

The chain links TRBV2 to TRBJ2-7; 7 bases agree with TRBD1. The V and J ends lost 6 bases and 4 bases, in that order; junction bases with no gene match: 12. Germline CDR1 and CDR2: SNHLY and FYNNEI. The CDR3 extends over 15 amino acids. CDR3 protein: CASRHRGAPLYEQYF. The CDR3 DNA reads TGTGCCAGCAGACACAGGGGAGCGCCGTTGTACGAGCAGTACTTC.

The rearrangement uses TRBV19 and TRBJ2-7; D is possibly TRBD1 (6 bases). Germline V gene sequence: CDR1 LNHDA, CDR2 SQIVND (reference sequence). The ends were cut back, 5 bases at V and 6 bases at J, with 20 bases in the middle. The CDR3 spans 15 residues. DNA of the CDR3: TGTGCCAGTAGTTCTGATACAGGGAGTGGATTCGAGCAGTACTTC. Translating it yields CASSSDTGSGFEQYF. Filled out from reference TRBV19 and TRBJ2-7, the complete variable domain reads DGGITQSPKYLFRKEGQNVTLSCEQNLNHDAMYWYRQDPGQGLRLIYYSQIVNDFQKGDIAEGYSVSREKKESFPLTVTSAQKNPTAFYLCASSSDTGSGFEQYFGPGTRLTVT.

The chain employs TRBV6-6 and TRBJ2-1, with 9 bases identical to TRBD1. With 6 bases clipped from V and 5 bases from J, the junction kept 5 bases outside the gene matches. Per germline, CDR1 MNHNY and CDR2 SVGAGI (reference sequence). The CDR3 loop spans 14 amino acids. CDR3 loop: CASSRDREDNEQFF. The DNA for the CDR3 is TGTGCCAGCAGCCGGGACAGGGAGGACAATGAGCAGTTCTTC.